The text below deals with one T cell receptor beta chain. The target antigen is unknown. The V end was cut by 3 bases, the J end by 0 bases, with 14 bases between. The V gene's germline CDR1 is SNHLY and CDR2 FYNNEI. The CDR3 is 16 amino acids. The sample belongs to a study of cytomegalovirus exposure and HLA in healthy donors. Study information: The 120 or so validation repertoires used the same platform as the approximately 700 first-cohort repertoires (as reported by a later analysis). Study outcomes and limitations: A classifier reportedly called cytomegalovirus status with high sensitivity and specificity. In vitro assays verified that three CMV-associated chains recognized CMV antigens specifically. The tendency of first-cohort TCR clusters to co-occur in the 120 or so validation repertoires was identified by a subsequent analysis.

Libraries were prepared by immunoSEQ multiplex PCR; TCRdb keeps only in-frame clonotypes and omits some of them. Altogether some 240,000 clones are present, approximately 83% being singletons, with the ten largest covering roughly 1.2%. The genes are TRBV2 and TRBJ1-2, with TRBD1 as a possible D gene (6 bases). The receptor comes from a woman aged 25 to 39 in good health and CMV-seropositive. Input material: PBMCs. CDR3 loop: CASSDQGTPTNYGYTF. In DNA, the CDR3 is TGTGCCAGCAGTGATCAAGGGACACCTACTAACTATGGCTACACCTTC.